The subject of this entry is one TCR beta chain. Per the original methods: Nucleated cell counts were estimated from reference gene primer amplification. Profiled with immunoSEQ multiplex PCR; TCRdb holds only in-frame clones, not every one. From that table come the V and J calls and clone size; the DNA was used to work out D and trimming. The sample lists approximately 30,000 clones, around 90% seen once, with roughly a sixth in the top ten. These data are taken from a study of blood T cell repertoires in COVID-19. For the study at large: The United States, Italy and Spain provided the acute and convalescent COVID-19 samples.

Germline assignment: CDR1 MNHEY and CDR2 SVGEGT. This CDR3 spans 16 amino acids. Trimming pared 0 bases from V and 0 bases from J, leaving 10 bases between. The chain links TRBV6-2 or TRBV6-3 to TRBJ2-3, with a tentative D call TRBD2 (5 bases). The source of this sequence is a human donor with active COVID-19. The donor label of this sample is uncertain. Sample: peripheral blood. CDR3 nucleotide sequence: TGTGCCAGCAGTTACTCGAGTGGGAGTAGCACAGATACGCAGTATTTT. Encoded protein: CASSYSSGSSTDTQYF.